The T cell receptor (beta chain) under discussion was sequenced for a study of radiation and T cells in renal cell carcinoma. The study's findings and limits: In blood, top tumor clones expanded by 2 weeks, shrinking by 4.

For this clone: Its antigen is unknown.

The repertoire was sequenced with immunoSEQ multiplex PCR; TCRdb's copy has only in-frame clones and lacks some. Counted here are 100,000 to 150,000 clones, around 90% occurring once; the ten biggest clones make up 5.8%. The CDR3 length is 14 residues. Germline assignment: CDR1 MNHNS and CDR2 SASEGT. Trimming pared 5 bases from V and 0 bases from J, leaving 5 bases between. Time point: blood 2 weeks post-SBRT. Described treatment: 15 Gy SBRT to primary tumor, nephrectomy 4 weeks later. The sample in question was blood, obtained from a patient whose treatment included radiotherapy and nephrectomy. The source of this sequence is a woman aged 70-85 years with renal cell carcinoma. The J gene is TRBJ1-6, the V gene TRBV6-1, with D uncertain. In DNA form, the CDR3 reads TGTGCCAGCAGTACTGGCTCCTATAATTCACCCCTCCACTTT. Its protein is CASSTGSYNSPLHF.